The clone carrying this TCR beta chain was seen a few times. Its specificity is not known. Germline CDR1 reads LNHDA; CDR2 reads SQIVND (reference sequence). This CDR3 comprises 13 residues. The ends lost 8 bases at V and 6 bases at J; junction bases unmatched: 8. The data were taken from a study of response to subunit inactivated influenza vaccine. Study results and limitations: The study's authors posited that every seasonal influenza vaccination enlists few new T cells.

MiXCR was run by TCRdb on the RT-PCR reads, yielding one entry per CDR3 protein. Here the sample spans over 150,000 distinct CDR3 sequences, roughly 8.7% being singletons. Sequencing used non-naive T cells sorted from PBMCs, obtained on the day of vaccination. This TCR was recovered from a man aged 45-65 years who received an inactivated influenza vaccine. This chain links TRBV19 with TRBJ2-3; 7 positions match TRBD1. CDR3 amino acids: CASLRDREDTQYF. The CDR3 DNA follows: TGTGCCAGTTTGAGAGACAGGGAGGATACGCAGTATTTT.